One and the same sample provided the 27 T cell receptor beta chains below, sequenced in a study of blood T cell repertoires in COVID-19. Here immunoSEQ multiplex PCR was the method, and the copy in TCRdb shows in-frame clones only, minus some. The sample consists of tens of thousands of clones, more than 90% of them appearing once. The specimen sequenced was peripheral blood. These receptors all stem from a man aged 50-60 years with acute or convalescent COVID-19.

The DNA for the CDR3 is TGTGCCAGCAGTTTGTACACTAGCGCCACAGCCAGTGACACAGATACGCAGTATTTT. Translation gives CASSLYTSATASDTDTQYF. The rearrangement uses TRBV27 and TRBJ2-3; 7 bases are shared with TRBD2. The CDR3 spans 19 residues. J gave up 2 bases and V 3 bases, and 17 bases lay outside the gene matches. From germline, CDR1 is MNHEY and CDR2 SMNVEV (reference sequence).

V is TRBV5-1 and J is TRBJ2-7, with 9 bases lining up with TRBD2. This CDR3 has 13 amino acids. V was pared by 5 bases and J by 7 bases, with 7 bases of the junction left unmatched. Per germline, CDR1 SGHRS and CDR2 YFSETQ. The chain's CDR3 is CASRASGTGEQYF. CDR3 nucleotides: TGCGCCAGCAGGGCTAGCGGGACGGGAGAGCAGTACTTC.

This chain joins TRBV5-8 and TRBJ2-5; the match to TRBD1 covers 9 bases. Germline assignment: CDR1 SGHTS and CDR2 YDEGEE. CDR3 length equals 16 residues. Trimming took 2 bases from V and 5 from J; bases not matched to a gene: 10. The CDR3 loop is CASSFAGTGIGETQYF. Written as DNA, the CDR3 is TGTGCCAGCAGCTTCGCCGGGACAGGGATCGGCGAGACCCAGTACTTC. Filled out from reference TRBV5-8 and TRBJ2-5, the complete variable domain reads EAGVTQSPTHLIKTRGQQATLRCSPISGHTSVYWYQQALGLGLQFLLWYDEGEERNRGNFPPRFSGRQFPNYSSELNVNALELEDSALYLCASSFAGTGIGETQYFGPGTRLLVL.

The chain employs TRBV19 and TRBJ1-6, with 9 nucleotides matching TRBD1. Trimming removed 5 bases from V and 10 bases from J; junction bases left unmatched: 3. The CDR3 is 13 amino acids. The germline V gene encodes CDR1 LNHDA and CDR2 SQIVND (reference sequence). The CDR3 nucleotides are TGTGCCAGTAGTGGGACAGGGAACTCACCCCTCCACTTT. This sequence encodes CASSGTGNSPLHF.

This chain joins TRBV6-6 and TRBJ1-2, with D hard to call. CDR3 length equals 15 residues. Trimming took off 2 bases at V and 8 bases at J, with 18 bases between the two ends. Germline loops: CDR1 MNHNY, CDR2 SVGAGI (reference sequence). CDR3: CASSYVTASIRGYTF. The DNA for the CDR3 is TGTGCCAGCAGTTACGTAACTGCCTCTATTCGAGGCTACACCTTC.

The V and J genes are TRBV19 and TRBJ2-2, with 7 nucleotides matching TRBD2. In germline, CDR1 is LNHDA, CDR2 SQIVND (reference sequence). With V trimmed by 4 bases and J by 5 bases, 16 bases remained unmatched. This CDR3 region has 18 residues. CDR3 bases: TGTGCCAGTAGTAAGGGTCCTGTGGGAGCGGGATTGACCGGGGAGCTGTTTTTT. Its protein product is CASSKGPVGAGLTGELFF.

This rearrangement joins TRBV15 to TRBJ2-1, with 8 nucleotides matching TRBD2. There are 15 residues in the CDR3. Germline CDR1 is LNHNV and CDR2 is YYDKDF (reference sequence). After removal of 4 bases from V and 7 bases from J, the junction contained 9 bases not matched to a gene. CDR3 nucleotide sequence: TGTGCCACCAGCATCCCCAGCGGGAGCAGAAATGAGCAGTTCTTC. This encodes CATSIPSGSRNEQFF.

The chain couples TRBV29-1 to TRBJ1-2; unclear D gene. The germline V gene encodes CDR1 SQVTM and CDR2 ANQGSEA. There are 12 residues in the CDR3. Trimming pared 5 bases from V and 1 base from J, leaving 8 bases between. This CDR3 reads CSVRLNNYGYTF. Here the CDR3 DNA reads TGCAGCGTTCGACTTAATAACTATGGCTACACCTTC.

The CDR3 nucleotides read TGTGCCAGTAGTATAGCGGGAGGCCACACCGGGGAGCTGTTTTTT. This encodes CASSIAGGHTGELFF. The chain combines TRBV19 with TRBJ2-2, with 7 bases that match TRBD2. This CDR3 region has 15 residues. CDR1 LNHDA and CDR2 SQIVND come from the germline V gene (reference sequence). The trim removed 1 base at V and 3 bases at J, leaving 2 bases unmatched.

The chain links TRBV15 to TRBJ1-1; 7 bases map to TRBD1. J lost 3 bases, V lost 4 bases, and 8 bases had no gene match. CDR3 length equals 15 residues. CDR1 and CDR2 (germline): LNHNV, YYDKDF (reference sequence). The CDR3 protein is CATSTEDRSDTEAFF. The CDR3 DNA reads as TGTGCCACCAGCACCGAGGACAGGTCGGACACTGAAGCTTTCTTT. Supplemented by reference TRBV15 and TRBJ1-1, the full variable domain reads DAMVIQNPRYQVTQFGKPVTLSCSQTLNHNVMYWYQQKSSQAPKLLFHYYDKDFNNEADTPDNFQSRRPNTSFCFLDIRSPGLGDTAMYLCATSTEDRSDTEAFFGQGTRLTVV.

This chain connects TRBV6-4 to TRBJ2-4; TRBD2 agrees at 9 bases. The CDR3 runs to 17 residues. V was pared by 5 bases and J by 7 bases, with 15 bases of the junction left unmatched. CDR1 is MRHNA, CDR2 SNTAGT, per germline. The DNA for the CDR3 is TGTGCCAGCAGTCACCTGGGACTAGCCCTCTCGGAGAACATTCAGTACTTC. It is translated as CASSHLGLALSENIQYF.

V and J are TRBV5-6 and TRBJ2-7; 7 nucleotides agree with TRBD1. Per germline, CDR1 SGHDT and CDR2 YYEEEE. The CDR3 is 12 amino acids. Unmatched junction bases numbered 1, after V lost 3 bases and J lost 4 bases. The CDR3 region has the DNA TGTGCCAGCAGCTGGACAGGATACGAGCAGTACTTC. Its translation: CASSWTGYEQYF.

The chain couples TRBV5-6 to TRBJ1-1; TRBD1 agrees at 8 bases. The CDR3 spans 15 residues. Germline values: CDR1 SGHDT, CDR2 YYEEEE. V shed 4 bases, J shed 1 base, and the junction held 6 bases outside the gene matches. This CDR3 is CASSLTGTGNTEAFF. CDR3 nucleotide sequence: TGTGCCAGCAGCCTGACTGGGACAGGGAACACTGAAGCTTTCTTT. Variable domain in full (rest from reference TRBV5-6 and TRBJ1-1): DAGVTQSPTHLIKTRGQQVTLRCSPKSGHDTVSWYQQALGQGPQFIFQYYEEEERQRGNFPDRFSGHQFPNYSSELNVNALLLGDSALYLCASSLTGTGNTEAFFGQGTRLTVV.

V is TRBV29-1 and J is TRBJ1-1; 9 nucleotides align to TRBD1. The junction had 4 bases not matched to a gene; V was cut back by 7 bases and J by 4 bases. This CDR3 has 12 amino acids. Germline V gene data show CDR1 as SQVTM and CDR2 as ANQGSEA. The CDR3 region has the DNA TGCAGCGAGCGGACAGGGGTCACTGAAGCTTTCTTT. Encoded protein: CSERTGVTEAFF.

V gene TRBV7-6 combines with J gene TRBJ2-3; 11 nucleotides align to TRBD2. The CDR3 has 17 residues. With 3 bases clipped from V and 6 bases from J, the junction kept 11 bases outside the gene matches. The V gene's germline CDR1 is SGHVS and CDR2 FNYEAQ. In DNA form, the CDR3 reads TGTGCCAGCAGCTTTCGGACTAGCGGGTGGGGAATGGATACGCAGTATTTT. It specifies CASSFRTSGWGMDTQYF.

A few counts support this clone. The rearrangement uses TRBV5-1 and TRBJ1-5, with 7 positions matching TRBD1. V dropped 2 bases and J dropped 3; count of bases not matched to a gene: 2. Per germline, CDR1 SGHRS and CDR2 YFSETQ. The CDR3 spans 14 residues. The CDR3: CASSLQGNNQPQHF. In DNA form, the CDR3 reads TGCGCCAGCAGCTTACAGGGGAACAATCAGCCCCAGCATTTT.

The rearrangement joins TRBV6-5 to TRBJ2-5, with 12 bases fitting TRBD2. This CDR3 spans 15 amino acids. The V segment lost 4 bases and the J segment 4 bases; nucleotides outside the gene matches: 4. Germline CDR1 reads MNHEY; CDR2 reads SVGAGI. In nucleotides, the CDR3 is TGTGCCAGCAGTTTGACTAGCGGGAGTGGAGAGACCCAGTACTTC. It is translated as CASSLTSGSGETQYF.

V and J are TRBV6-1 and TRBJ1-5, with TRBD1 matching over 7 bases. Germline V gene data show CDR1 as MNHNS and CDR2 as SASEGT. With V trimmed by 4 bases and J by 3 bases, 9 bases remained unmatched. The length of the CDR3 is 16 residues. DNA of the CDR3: TGTGCCAGCAGTGGGAACTGGGACAGATCCAATCAGCCCCAGCATTTT. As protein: CASSGNWDRSNQPQHF.

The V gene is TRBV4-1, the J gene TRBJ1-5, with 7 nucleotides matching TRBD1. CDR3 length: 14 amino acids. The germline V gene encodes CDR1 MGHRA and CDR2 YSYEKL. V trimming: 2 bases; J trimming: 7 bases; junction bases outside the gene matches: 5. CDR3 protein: CASSQRQGVQPQHF. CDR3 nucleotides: TGCGCCAGCAGCCAAAGACAGGGAGTGCAGCCCCAGCATTTT.

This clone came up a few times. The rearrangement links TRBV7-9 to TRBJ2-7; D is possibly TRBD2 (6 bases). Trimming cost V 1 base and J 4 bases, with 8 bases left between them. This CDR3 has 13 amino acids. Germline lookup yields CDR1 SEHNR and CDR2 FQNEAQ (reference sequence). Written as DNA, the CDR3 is TGTGCCAGCAGCTTAGTGGGGGGATACGAGCAGTACTTC. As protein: CASSLVGGYEQYF.

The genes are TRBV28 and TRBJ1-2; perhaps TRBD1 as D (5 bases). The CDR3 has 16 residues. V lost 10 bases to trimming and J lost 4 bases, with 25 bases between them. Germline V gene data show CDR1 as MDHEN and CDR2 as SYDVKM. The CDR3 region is CAIQIPPGISGYGYTF. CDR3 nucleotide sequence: TGTGCCATCCAAATCCCCCCAGGGATTTCCGGCTATGGCTACACCTTC.

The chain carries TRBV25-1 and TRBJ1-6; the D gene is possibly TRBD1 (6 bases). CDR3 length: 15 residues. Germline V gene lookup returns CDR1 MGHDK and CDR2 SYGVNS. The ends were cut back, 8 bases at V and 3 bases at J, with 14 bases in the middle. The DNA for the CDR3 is TGTGCCAGCCGGAACGACAGGAACTATAATTCACCCCTCCACTTT. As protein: CASRNDRNYNSPLHF.

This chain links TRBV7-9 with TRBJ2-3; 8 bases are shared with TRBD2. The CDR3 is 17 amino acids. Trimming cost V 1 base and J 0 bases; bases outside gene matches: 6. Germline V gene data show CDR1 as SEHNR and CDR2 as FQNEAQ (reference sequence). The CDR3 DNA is TGTGCCAGCAGCTTAGGGACTAGCCCCCATAGCACAGATACGCAGTATTTT. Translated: CASSLGTSPHSTDTQYF.

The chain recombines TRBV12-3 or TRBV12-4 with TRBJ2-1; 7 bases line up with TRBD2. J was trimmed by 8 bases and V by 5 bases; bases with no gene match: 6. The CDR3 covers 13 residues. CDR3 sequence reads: CASSGLGLDEQFF. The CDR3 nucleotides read TGTGCCAGCAGTGGACTAGGATTAGATGAGCAGTTCTTC.

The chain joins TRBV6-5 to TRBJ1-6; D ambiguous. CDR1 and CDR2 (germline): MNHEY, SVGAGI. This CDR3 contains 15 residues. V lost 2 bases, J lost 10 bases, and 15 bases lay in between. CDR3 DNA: TGTGCCAGCAGTTACGTGGAGGCACCGGGGTCACCCCTCCACTTT. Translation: CASSYVEAPGSPLHF.

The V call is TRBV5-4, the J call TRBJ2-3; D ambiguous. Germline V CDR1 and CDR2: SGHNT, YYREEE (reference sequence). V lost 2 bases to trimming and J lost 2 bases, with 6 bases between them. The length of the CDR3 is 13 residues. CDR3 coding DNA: TGTGCCAGCAGCTTTTACACCACAGATACGCAGTATTTT. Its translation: CASSFYTTDTQYF.

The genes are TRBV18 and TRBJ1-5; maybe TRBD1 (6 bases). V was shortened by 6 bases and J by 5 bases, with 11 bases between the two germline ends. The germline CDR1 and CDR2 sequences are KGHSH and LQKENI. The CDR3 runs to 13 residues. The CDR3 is CASSRDNYQPQHF. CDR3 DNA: TGTGCCAGCTCTCGGGACAACTATCAGCCCCAGCATTTT.